A selection of T cell receptor beta chains follows, all from one sample in a study of T cells expressing NK-cell markers. One entry per CDR3 protein, without DNA, is what TCRdb gives after re-calling the 5' RACE reads. The sample features 440,000 or so distinct CDR3 sequences, with 7.3% in its top ten. What was sequenced was blood T cells: a sorted CD56 or NKG2C T cell subset, CD4+ or CD8+ T cells, or bulk PBMC T cells (not recorded which). These receptor sequences come from a woman between 18 and 70 years old in good health. Both conserved end residues are part of each CDR3.

V	J	CDR3
TRBV4-1	TRBJ2-2	CASSPQHDRSGNTGELFF
TRBV20-1	TRBJ2-7	CSASRLAGGSYEQYF
TRBV28	TRBJ1-5	CASTDSTNQPQHF
TRBV15	TRBJ1-4	CATTQSRARFEKLFF
TRBV11-1	TRBJ2-3	CASSFGLAGEGDTQYF
TRBV12-3/TRBV12-4	TRBJ1-4	CASSLAGANEKLFF
TRBV29-1	TRBJ2-2	CSVAGAAGELFF
TRBV4-3	TRBJ2-7	CASSQGGLYEQYF
TRBV5-8	TRBJ2-3	CASSLEGLKSDTQYF
TRBV29-1	TRBJ1-2	CSVEAGDGYTF
TRBV11-1	TRBJ2-2	CASSRGEGTGVVTGELFF
TRBV6-5	TRBJ2-2	CASSYRVNTGELFF
TRBV29-1	TRBJ2-3	CSVEARRTDTQYF
TRBV2	TRBJ2-3	CASGDRNLAGEYF
TRBV27	TRBJ2-1	CASSPSTGALYNEQFF
TRBV20-1	TRBJ2-1	CSASGEGRDEQFF
TRBV28	TRBJ2-7	CASSFTDRAYEQYF
TRBV3-1	TRBJ2-1	CASSHRTRENEQFF
TRBV27	TRBJ2-5	CASSLYSSQETQYF
TRBV28	TRBJ2-4	CASSLGQGRRRNIQYF
TRBV3-1	TRBJ1-2	CASSPSGGDYGYTF
TRBV4-1	TRBJ1-1	CASSRPTGENTEAFF
TRBV29-1	TRBJ2-1	CSVAGGQDIEQFF
TRBV7-9	TRBJ2-1	CASSSQPTGGSYNEQFF
TRBV12-3/TRBV12-4	TRBJ1-1	CASTPGRATEAFF
TRBV10-3	TRBJ1-5	CAISDSTRIIQPQHF
TRBV10-3	TRBJ1-6	CAINSDRASYNSPLHF
TRBV4-1	TRBJ2-3	CASSEGEGLRTDTQYF
TRBV20-1	TRBJ2-3	CSASSWGVRGTDTQYF
TRBV19	TRBJ2-1	CATALGKSYNEQFF
TRBV5-5	TRBJ2-1	CASSPHSVEQFF
TRBV5-1	TRBJ2-1	CASSSLTSALRSNEQFF
TRBV28	TRBJ2-7	CASSLGLSLDEQYF
TRBV28	TRBJ2-6	CASSQGASGANVLTF
TRBV5-1	TRBJ2-1	CASSLPPQGGNEQFF
TRBV6-5	TRBJ1-2	CASITYKDRAYGYTF
TRBV28	TRBJ2-7	CASSPSLAGREQYF
TRBV11-2	TRBJ2-7	CASRSTLLTYEQYF
TRBV27	TRBJ2-7	CASSSGGPYEQYF
TRBV20-1	TRBJ2-4	CSARDDFIAKNIQYF
TRBV3-1	TRBJ2-7	CASSQDRTSGLRAHEQYF
TRBV20-1	TRBJ2-7	CSAKDIRNLDVYEQYF
TRBV29-1	TRBJ1-1	CSGGAGQENLNTEAFF
TRBV5-1	TRBJ2-1	CASSSGTGRTGGNEQFF
TRBV6-5	TRBJ1-1	CASSYWWEGVNTEAFF
TRBV12-3/TRBV12-4	TRBJ2-4	CASSLTGVAKNIQYF
TRBV11-1	TRBJ1-4	CASRGGDYEKLFF
TRBV6-2/TRBV6-3	TRBJ2-1	CASSYSTQQFF
TRBV20-1	TRBJ1-2	CSARAGGGIGYGYTF
TRBV5-1	TRBJ2-5	CASSLRVLGGSETQYF
TRBV20-1	TRBJ2-2	CSARPLDREVTGELFF
TRBV5-6	TRBJ1-5	CASSRRGTGDNQPQHF
TRBV5-1	TRBJ2-2	CASSPGTGDYTGELFF
TRBV7-3	TRBJ2-2	CASSLHRGNTGELFF
TRBV7-9	TRBJ1-1	CASSLAGGVGDAFF